A selection of T cell receptor beta chains follows, all from one sample in a study of STAT5B mutations in CD4+ large granular lymphocyte leukemia. The assay was immunoSEQ multiplex PCR, and TCRdb's table has in-frame clones only and misses some. The sample yields fewer than 5,000 clones, about 76% seen once. Sequenced sample: PBMCs. These receptor sequences come from a man in his 60s with CD4+ T-cell large granular lymphocyte leukemia. CDR3s include the opening cysteine and the closing phenylalanine or tryptophan. The D gene is left open where the match is weak. Rows give clone size only sometimes, using once, few, many, or a class for an expanded clone.

TRBV27	TRBJ1-2	medium-sized	TRBD1	CASSSVTPGQGFNYGYTF	TGTGCCAGCAGTTCCGTCACACCGGGACAGGGGTTTAACTATGGCTACACCTTC
TRBV9	TRBJ1-2	NA	TRBD1	CASSVGAGGEGAYGYTF	TGTGCCAGCAGCGTAGGGGCAGGGGGAGAGGGGGCCTATGGCTACACCTTC
TRBV27	TRBJ1-1	NA	TRBD1	CASSSRGRNTEAFF	TGTGCCAGCAGTTCCAGGGGGCGGAACACTGAAGCTTTCTTT
TRBV27	TRBJ2-1	NA	TRBD2	CASSLSKTFSGGAPFF	TGTGCCAGCAGTTTATCCAAAACTTTCAGCGGGGGGGCCCCGTTCTTC
TRBV6-5	TRBJ2-7	NA	TRBD1	CASSPGQGRYEQYF	TGTGCCAGCAGTCCGGGACAGGGGAGGTACGAGCAGTACTTC
TRBV6-6	TRBJ2-3	few	NA	CASSYWGSGTDTQYF	TGTGCCAGCAGTTATTGGGGATCCGGCACAGATACGCAGTATTTT
TRBV10-2	TRBJ2-5	once	NA	CASSFLAVQETQYF	TGCGCCAGCAGTTTTTTAGCGGTCCAAGAGACCCAGTACTTC
TRBV6-5	TRBJ2-7	NA	NA	CATQGTVTYEQYF	TGTGCCACCCAAGGGACGGTAACCTACGAGCAGTACTTC
TRBV9	TRBJ2-2	NA	NA	CASSVAAGELFF	TGTGCCAGCAGCGTAGCGGCCGGGGAGCTGTTTTTT
TRBV5-1	TRBJ2-3	medium-sized	NA	CASSLATTASTDTQYF	TGCGCCAGCAGCTTGGCCACAACGGCGAGCACAGATACGCAGTATTTT
TRBV9	TRBJ2-7	NA	TRBD1	CASSPLQGAREQYF	TGTGCCAGCAGCCCCTTACAGGGGGCAAGGGAGCAGTACTTC
TRBV6-1	TRBJ2-1	NA	NA	CASSEGDSYNEQFF	TGTGCCAGCAGTGAAGGGGATTCATACAATGAGCAGTTCTTC
TRBV15	TRBJ1-2	NA	NA	CATSREAVLGGYTF	TGTGCCACCAGCAGAGAGGCGGTTCTGGGTGGCTACACCTTC
TRBV10-3	TRBJ2-5	NA	NA	CAISPDLEETQYF	TGTGCCATCAGCCCGGACTTAGAAGAGACCCAGTACTTC
TRBV19	TRBJ2-2	NA	NA	CAIEGEAGELFF	TGTGCCATCGAAGGGGAGGCCGGGGAGCTGTTTTTT
TRBV2	TRBJ1-1	NA	NA	CASRGGHGQLEAFF	TGTGCCAGCAGGGGGGGGCACGGGCAACTTGAAGCTTTCTTT
TRBV7-2	TRBJ2-1	NA	TRBD1	CASSRTGGVSEFF	TGTGCCAGCAGCAGGACAGGGGGCGTCTCAGAGTTCTTC
TRBV6-1	TRBJ2-7	NA	NA	CASNLREAGPYEQYF	TGTGCCAGCAACTTACGTGAGGCAGGGCCCTACGAGCAGTACTTC
TRBV14	TRBJ2-7	NA	NA	CASSKLQDGATYEQYF	TGTGCCAGCAGCAAGCTACAGGACGGGGCGACCTACGAGCAGTACTTC
TRBV4-3	TRBJ1-3	NA	NA	CASSQGRVSSGNTIYF	TGCGCCAGCAGCCAAGGCCGGGTCAGCTCTGGAAACACCATATATTTT
TRBV27	TRBJ2-2	NA	NA	CASSLRETGELFF	TGTGCCAGCAGTTTAAGAGAAACCGGGGAGCTGTTTTTT
TRBV29-1	TRBJ1-2	few	NA	CSVVGGRNYGYTF	TGCAGCGTTGTTGGGGGGCGGAACTATGGCTACACCTTC
TRBV6-6	TRBJ2-5	NA	NA	CASSTQQGRSETQYF	TGTGCCAGCAGCACCCAACAGGGAAGGTCGGAGACCCAGTACTTC
TRBV7-8	TRBJ2-1	NA	TRBD2	CASSTSGGEYNEQFF	TGTGCCAGCAGCACTAGCGGGGGAGAATACAATGAGCAGTTCTTC
TRBV2	TRBJ2-1	NA	TRBD2	CASKAASGGVDEQFF	TGTGCCAGCAAGGCGGCTAGCGGGGGAGTAGATGAGCAGTTCTTC
TRBV19	TRBJ1-1	NA	TRBD1	CASTGGRSTEAFF	TGTGCCAGTACAGGGGGCAGGTCAACTGAAGCTTTCTTT
TRBV5-8	TRBJ2-7	few	NA	CASSLARDNYYEQYF	TGTGCCAGCAGCTTGGCCCGGGACAACTACTACGAGCAGTACTTC
TRBV7-9	TRBJ1-5	large	NA	CASSSGSQPQHF	TGTGCCAGCAGCTCAGGGAGTCAGCCCCAGCATTTT
TRBV9	TRBJ1-1	NA	NA	CASSVEVGTEAFF	TGTGCCAGCAGCGTAGAGGTAGGCACTGAAGCTTTCTTT
TRBV7-2	TRBJ1-5	NA	TRBD1	CASSPNGDRVKQPQHF	TGTGCCAGCAGCCCAAATGGGGACAGGGTAAAACAGCCCCAGCATTTT
TRBV6-6	TRBJ2-7	once	NA	CASSRDVNEQYF	TGTGCCAGCAGCCGAGACGTCAACGAGCAGTACTTC
TRBV5-4	TRBJ2-5	NA	TRBD2	CASSFKGLLASGGRKTQYF	TGTGCCAGCAGCTTCAAAGGCCTCCTGGCTAGCGGGGGGAGGAAGACCCAGTACTTC
TRBV4-3	TRBJ2-2	NA	TRBD2	CASSPGGTGELFF	TGCGCCAGCAGCCCGGGGGGTACCGGGGAGCTGTTTTTT
TRBV2	TRBJ1-4	once	NA	CASVADSSTNEKLFF	TGTGCCAGCGTAGCGGACAGTTCTACTAATGAAAAACTGTTTTTT
TRBV19	TRBJ2-7	NA	NA	CASSVGYEQYF	TGTGCCAGTAGTGTCGGTTACGAGCAGTACTTC
TRBV27	TRBJ2-5	few	NA	CASRFLGALGETQYF	TGTGCCAGCCGCTTCTTGGGGGCGTTAGGAGAGACCCAGTACTTC
TRBV13	TRBJ2-3	NA	TRBD2	CASSTTAGVSTDTQYF	TGTGCCAGCAGCACGACGGCGGGGGTAAGCACAGATACGCAGTATTTT
TRBV6-1	TRBJ2-7	once	NA	CASRGGPWAYEQYF	TGTGCCAGCAGAGGCGGCCCCTGGGCCTACGAGCAGTACTTC
TRBV7-9	TRBJ2-1	NA	NA	CASSLVLGMSSYNEQFF	TGTGCCAGCAGCTTAGTGTTGGGGATGAGCTCCTACAATGAGCAGTTCTTC
TRBV7-6	TRBJ2-1	NA	NA	CASGLGTRAYNEQFF	TGTGCCAGCGGCTTAGGGACAAGGGCCTACAATGAGCAGTTCTTC
TRBV9	TRBJ2-7	NA	TRBD2	CASSVAASGSYEQYF	TGTGCCAGCAGCGTAGCGGCTAGCGGATCCTACGAGCAGTACTTC
TRBV10-2	TRBJ2-3	NA	NA	CASGWGVISTDTQYF	TGCGCCAGCGGGTGGGGGGTGATCAGCACAGATACGCAGTATTTT
TRBV5-1	TRBJ2-3	NA	TRBD1	CASSTGTGNLGDTQYF	TGCGCCAGCAGCACGGGGACAGGGAACCTCGGGGATACGCAGTATTTT
TRBV6-1	TRBJ1-2	NA	TRBD1	CASIPRRAGGGYTF	TGTGCCAGCATCCCCAGGCGGGCAGGGGGAGGCTACACCTTC
TRBV7-6	TRBJ2-2	NA	NA	CASSLGYDRPGGELFF	TGTGCCAGCAGCTTAGGGTATGACCGTCCTGGCGGGGAGCTGTTTTTT
TRBV7-7	TRBJ2-7	NA	TRBD2	CASSLAGPGNEQYF	TGTGCTAGCAGCTTAGCGGGGCCAGGGAACGAGCAGTACTTC
TRBV5-8	TRBJ1-2	few	NA	CASSLAAASYGYTF	TGTGCCAGCAGCTTGGCCGCGGCGTCCTATGGCTACACCTTC
TRBV2	TRBJ2-3	NA	NA	CASSEENTDTQYF	TGTGCCAGCAGTGAAGAGAACACAGATACGCAGTATTTT
TRBV27	TRBJ2-5	NA	NA	CASSLYFAETQYF	TGTGCCAGCAGTTTATATTTCGCGGAGACCCAGTACTTC
TRBV7-9	TRBJ1-5	NA	TRBD1	CASSLDRGTNQPQHF	TGTGCCAGCAGTTTGGACAGGGGGACAAATCAGCCCCAGCATTTT
TRBV6-5	TRBJ1-2	few	NA	CASSSQVYGYTF	TGTGCCAGCAGTTCACAAGTCTATGGCTACACCTTC
TRBV6-6	TRBJ2-3	NA	NA	CASRDRISTDTQYF	TGTGCCAGCAGGGACAGAATTAGCACAGATACGCAGTATTTT
TRBV19	TRBJ1-1	few	NA	CASSSPDMMNTEAFF	TGTGCCAGTAGTTCACCGGACATGATGAACACTGAAGCTTTCTTT
TRBV9	TRBJ1-4	NA	TRBD1	CASSRRQGNEKLFF	TGTGCCAGCAGCCGAAGACAGGGGAATGAAAAACTGTTTTTT
TRBV4-3	TRBJ2-3	NA	TRBD2	CASSQDREGLEDTQYF	TGCGCCAGCAGCCAAGATCGGGAGGGGCTTGAAGATACGCAGTATTTT
TRBV5-1	TRBJ2-3	once	NA	CASSPLYGRTDTQYF	TGCGCCAGCAGCCCGCTGTACGGCCGAACAGATACGCAGTATTTT
TRBV19	TRBJ1-2	NA	TRBD1	CASDVGTEYGYTF	TGTGCCAGTGATGTGGGGACAGAGTATGGCTACACCTTC
TRBV5-6	TRBJ2-7	NA	NA	CASSSLEKDVEQYF	TGTGCCAGCAGCTCTCTCGAAAAGGACGTCGAGCAGTACTTC
TRBV15	TRBJ1-6	large	TRBD1	CATSRDHRTGGRSPLHF	TGTGCCACCAGCAGAGATCATAGGACAGGAGGCAGATCACCCCTCCACTTT
TRBV5-1	TRBJ2-7	once	TRBD1	CASSPTAGQGVYGQYF	TGCGCCAGCAGCCCAACAGCGGGACAGGGCGTCTACGGGCAGTACTTC